This passage covers 8 T cell receptor beta chains from one sample sequenced in a study of technical replicates of blood from a handful of donors. Sequencing used immunoSEQ multiplex PCR; TCRdb keeps in-frame clones, though not all of them. The table includes under 80,000 clones, nearly 90% detected once. The sequencing input was PBMCs. The receptors were sampled from a human donor in good health. Some clones in this sample may be carry-over from other donors' samples.

DNA for the CDR3: TGTGCCAGCAGCCCCCAAATCCTAGCTAACACCGGGGAGCTGTTTTTT. This translates into CASSPQILANTGELFF. The chain joins TRBV7-3 to TRBJ2-2, with D possibly TRBD2 on 5 matching bases. Trimming took 5 bases from V and 2 from J, leaving 15 bases between them. The CDR3 has 16 residues. Germline lookup yields CDR1 SGHTA and CDR2 FQGTGA.

J is TRBJ1-2 and V is TRBV7-2, with TRBD1 matching over 8 bases. Germline assignment: CDR1 SGHTA and CDR2 FQGNSA. V shed 5 bases and J 5 bases; nucleotides not matched to a gene: 7. The CDR3 extends over 14 amino acids. The CDR3 protein is CASSRGQGDYGYTF. The CDR3 nucleotides read TGTGCCAGCAGCCGCGGACAGGGAGATTATGGCTACACCTTC.

In its sample, this clone was seen a few times. The V gene is TRBV4-1, the J gene TRBJ1-5; 8 positions match TRBD1. The V gene's germline CDR1 is MGHRA and CDR2 YSYEKL. V gave up 1 base and J gave up 7 bases; unmatched junction bases: 3. CDR3 length: 14 amino acids. CDR3 in amino acids: CASSQGTGLQPQHF. CDR3 sequence (DNA): TGCGCCAGCAGCCAAGGGACAGGGCTACAGCCCCAGCATTTT.

In its sample, this clone was seen a few times. The chain links TRBV2 to TRBJ1-6; possible D gene TRBD1, 5 bases. The germline gives CDR1 SNHLY, CDR2 FYNNEI. Deletions cut 8 bases from V and 8 bases from J, with 13 bases between. This CDR3 has 13 amino acids. CDR3: CASQAGKDSPLHF. CDR3 nucleotide sequence: TGTGCCAGCCAAGCAGGGAAGGATTCACCCCTCCACTTT.

The V call is TRBV11-3, the J call TRBJ2-3; D is unclear. The CDR3 length is 15 residues. The germline V and J ends were trimmed by 1 base and 5 bases, with 13 bases remaining between them. The germline CDR1 and CDR2 sequences are SGHNT and YENEEA. The CDR3 protein is CASSLGARVGDTQYF. The CDR3 nucleotides read TGTGCCAGCAGCTTAGGGGCCCGAGTAGGAGATACGCAGTATTTT.

The V call is TRBV4-2, the J call TRBJ2-2, with TRBD2 as a possible D gene (5 bases). Trimming stripped 2 bases from V and 7 bases from J, with 8 bases between. The CDR3 has 13 residues. Germline CDR1 LGHNA, CDR2 YNFKEQ. The CDR3, as DNA: TGTGCCAGCAGCCAACCGGAGGACGGGGAGCTGTTTTTT. The encoded protein is CASSQPEDGELFF.

The rearrangement uses TRBV7-9 and TRBJ1-2; TRBD1 matches 8 bases. The CDR3 spans 14 residues. The ends lost 5 bases at V and 7 bases at J; junction bases unmatched: 9. Germline V gives CDR1 SEHNR, CDR2 FQNEAQ (reference sequence). CDR3 nucleotide sequence: TGTGCCAGCAGCCCCTGGAGGACAGGGTTTGGCTACACCTTC. Protein: CASSPWRTGFGYTF.

The chain uses TRBV5-1 and TRBJ2-1; D gene unclear. The CDR3 extends over 15 amino acids. Germline loops: CDR1 SGHRS, CDR2 YFSETQ. The V end lost 5 bases, the J end lost 4 bases, and 16 bases lay between the germline ends. CDR3 nucleotides: TGCGCCAGCAGTTGGCCCGAGGTTGGGTACAATGAGCAGTTCTTC. Translated: CASSWPEVGYNEQFF.